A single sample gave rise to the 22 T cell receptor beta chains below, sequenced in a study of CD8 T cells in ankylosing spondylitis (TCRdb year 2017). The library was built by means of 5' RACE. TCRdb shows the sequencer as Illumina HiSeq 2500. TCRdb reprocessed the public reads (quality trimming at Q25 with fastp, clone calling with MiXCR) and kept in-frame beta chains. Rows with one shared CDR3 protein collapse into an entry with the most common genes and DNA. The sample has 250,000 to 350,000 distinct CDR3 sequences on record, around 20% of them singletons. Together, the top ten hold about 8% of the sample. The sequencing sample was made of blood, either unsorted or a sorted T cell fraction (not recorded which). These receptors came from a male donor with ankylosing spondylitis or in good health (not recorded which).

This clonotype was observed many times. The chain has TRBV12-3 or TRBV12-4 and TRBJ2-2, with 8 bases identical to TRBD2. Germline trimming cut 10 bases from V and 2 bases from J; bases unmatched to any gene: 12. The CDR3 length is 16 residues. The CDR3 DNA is TGTGCCACCTCTAATATGGCGGGAGGTAACACCGGGGAGCTGTTTTTT. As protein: CATSNMAGGNTGELFF.

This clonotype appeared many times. The CDR3 here is CSATPARTEAFF. Written as DNA, the CDR3 is TGCAGTGCTACACCGGCGAGAACTGAAGCTTTCTTT. The V and J genes are TRBV20-1 and TRBJ1-1, with unresolved D. The CDR3 totals 12 residues. The V gene's germline CDR1 is DFQATT and CDR2 SNEGSKA (reference sequence). The V end was cut by 4 bases, the J end by 5 bases, with 11 bases between.

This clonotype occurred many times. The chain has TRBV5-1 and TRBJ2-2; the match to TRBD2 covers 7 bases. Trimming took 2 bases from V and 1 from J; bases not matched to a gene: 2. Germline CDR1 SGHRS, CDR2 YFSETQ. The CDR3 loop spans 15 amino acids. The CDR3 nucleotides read TGCGCCAGCAGCTTTCCGGGGGGGAACACCGGGGAGCTGTTTTTT. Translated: CASSFPGGNTGELFF.

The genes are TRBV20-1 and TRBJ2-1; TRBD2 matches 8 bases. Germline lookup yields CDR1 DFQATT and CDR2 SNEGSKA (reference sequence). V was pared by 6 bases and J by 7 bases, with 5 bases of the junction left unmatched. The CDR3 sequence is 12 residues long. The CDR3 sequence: CSARRGANEQFF. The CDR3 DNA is TGCAGTGCGAGGCGGGGGGCTAATGAGCAGTTCTTC.

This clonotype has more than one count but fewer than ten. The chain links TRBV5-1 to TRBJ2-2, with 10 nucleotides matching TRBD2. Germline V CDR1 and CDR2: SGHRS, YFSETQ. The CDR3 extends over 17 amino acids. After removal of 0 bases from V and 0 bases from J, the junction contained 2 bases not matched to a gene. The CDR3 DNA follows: TGCGCCAGCAGCTTGGAAACTAGCGGGACGAACACCGGGGAGCTGTTTTTT. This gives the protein CASSLETSGTNTGELFF. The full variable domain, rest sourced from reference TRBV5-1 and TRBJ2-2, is KAGVTQTPRYLIKTRGQQVTLSCSPISGHRSVSWYQQTPGQGLQFLFEYFSETQRNKGNFPGRFSGRQFSNSRSEMNVSTLELGDSALYLCASSLETSGTNTGELFFGEGSRLTVL.

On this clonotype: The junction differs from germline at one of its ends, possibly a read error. DNA of the CDR3: TGCGGCAGCTATGGTCCCGGACAGACTAACTATGGCTACACCTTC. It specifies CGSYGPGQTNYGYTF. The chain joins TRBV5-1 to TRBJ1-2, with D possibly being TRBD1 (6 bases). CDR3 size: 15 residues. Germline V CDR1 and CDR2: SGHRS, YFSETQ. The entire variable domain, with the rest obtained from reference TRBV5-1 and TRBJ1-2, is as follows: KAGVTQTPRYLIKTRGQQVTLSCSPISGHRSVSWYQQTPGQGLQFLFEYFSETQRNKGNFPGRFSGRQFSNSRSEMNVSTLELGDSALYLCGSYGPGQTNYGYTFGSGTRLTVV.

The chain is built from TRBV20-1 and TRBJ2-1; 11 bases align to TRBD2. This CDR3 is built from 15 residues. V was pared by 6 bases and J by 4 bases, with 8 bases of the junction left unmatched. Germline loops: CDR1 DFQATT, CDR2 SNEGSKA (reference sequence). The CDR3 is CSAAGPSGGYNEQFF. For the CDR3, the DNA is TGCAGTGCCGCCGGCCCTAGCGGGGGGTACAATGAGCAGTTCTTC.

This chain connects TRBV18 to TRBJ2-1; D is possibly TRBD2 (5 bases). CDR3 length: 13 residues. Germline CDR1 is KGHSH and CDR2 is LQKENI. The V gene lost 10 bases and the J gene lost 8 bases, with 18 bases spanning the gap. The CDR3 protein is CATKNDGEYEQFF. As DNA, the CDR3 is TGTGCCACCAAAAACGACGGGGAGTATGAGCAGTTCTTC.

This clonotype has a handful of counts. The CDR3 region is CASSWKTYTDTQYF. CDR3 DNA: TGTGCCAGCAGTTGGAAGACTTACACAGATACGCAGTATTTT. The chain couples TRBV6-5 to TRBJ2-3; unclear D gene. V lost 4 bases, J lost 2 bases, and 10 bases lay in between. The germline V gene has CDR1 MNHEY and CDR2 SVGAGI. This CDR3 spans 14 amino acids.

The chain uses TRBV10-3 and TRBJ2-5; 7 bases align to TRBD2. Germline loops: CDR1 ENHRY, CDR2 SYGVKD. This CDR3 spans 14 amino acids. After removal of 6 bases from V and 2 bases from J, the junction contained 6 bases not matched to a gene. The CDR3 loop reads CAIRGGGSQETQYF. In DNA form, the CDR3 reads TGTGCCATCAGGGGGGGGGGATCACAAGAGACCCAGTACTTC.

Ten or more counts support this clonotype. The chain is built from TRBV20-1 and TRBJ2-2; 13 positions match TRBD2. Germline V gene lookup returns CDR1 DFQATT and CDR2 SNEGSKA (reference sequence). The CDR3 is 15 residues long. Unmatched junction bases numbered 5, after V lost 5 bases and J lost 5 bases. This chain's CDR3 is CSAPRLAGGTGELFF. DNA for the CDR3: TGCAGTGCTCCCCGACTAGCGGGGGGTACCGGGGAGCTGTTTTTT.

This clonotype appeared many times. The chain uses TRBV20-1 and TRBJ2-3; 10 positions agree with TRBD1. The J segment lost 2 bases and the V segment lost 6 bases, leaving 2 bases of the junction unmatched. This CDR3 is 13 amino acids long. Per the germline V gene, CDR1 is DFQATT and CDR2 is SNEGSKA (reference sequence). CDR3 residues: CSAGTGATDTQYF. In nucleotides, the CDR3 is TGCAGTGCCGGGACAGGGGCCACAGATACGCAGTATTTT.

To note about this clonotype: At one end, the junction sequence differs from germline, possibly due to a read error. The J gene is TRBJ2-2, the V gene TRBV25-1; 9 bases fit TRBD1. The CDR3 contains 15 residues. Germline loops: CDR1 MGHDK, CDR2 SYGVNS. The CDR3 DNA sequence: TGTGACAGCAGTTCCGGGACAGGGAGGACCGGGGAGCTGTTTTTT. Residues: CDSSSGTGRTGELFF. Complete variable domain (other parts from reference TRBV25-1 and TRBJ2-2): EADIYQTPRYLVIGTGKKITLECSQTMGHDKMYWYQQDPGMELHLIHYSYGVNSTEKGDLSSESTVSRIRTEHFPLTLESARPSHTSQYLCDSSSGTGRTGELFFGEGSRLTVL.

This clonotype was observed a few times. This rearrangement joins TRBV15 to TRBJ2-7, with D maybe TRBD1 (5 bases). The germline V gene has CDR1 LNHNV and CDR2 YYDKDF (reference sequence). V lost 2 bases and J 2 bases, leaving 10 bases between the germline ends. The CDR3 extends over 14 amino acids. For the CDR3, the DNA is TGTGCCACCAGCAGACGAACAGGCACCTACGAGCAGTACGTC. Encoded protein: CATSRRTGTYEQYV.

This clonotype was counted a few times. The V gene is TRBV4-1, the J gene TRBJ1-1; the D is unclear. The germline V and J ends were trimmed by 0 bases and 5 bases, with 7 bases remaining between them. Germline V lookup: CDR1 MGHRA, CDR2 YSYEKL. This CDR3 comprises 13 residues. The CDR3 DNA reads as TGCGCCAGCAGCCAAGAGGAGCTAACTGAAGCTTTCTTT. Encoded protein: CASSQEELTEAFF.

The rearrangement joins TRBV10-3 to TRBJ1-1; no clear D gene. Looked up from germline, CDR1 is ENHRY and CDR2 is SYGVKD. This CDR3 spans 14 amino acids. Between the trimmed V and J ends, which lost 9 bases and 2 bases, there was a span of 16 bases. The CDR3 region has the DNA TGTGCCATTTCTCCAGGAGAGTACAACACTGAAGCTTTCTTT. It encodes CAISPGEYNTEAFF.

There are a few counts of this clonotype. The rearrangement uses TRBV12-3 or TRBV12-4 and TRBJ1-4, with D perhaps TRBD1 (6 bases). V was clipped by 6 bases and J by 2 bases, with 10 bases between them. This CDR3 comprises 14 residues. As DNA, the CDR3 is TGTGCCAGCAGAGAACAGGGTACTAATGAAAAACTGTTTTTT. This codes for CASREQGTNEKLFF.

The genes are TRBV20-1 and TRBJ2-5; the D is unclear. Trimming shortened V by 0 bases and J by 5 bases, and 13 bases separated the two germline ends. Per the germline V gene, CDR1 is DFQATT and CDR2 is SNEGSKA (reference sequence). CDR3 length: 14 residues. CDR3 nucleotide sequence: TGCAGTGCTAGAGATATAGGTTTTCAGGAGACCCAGTACTTC. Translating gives CSARDIGFQETQYF.

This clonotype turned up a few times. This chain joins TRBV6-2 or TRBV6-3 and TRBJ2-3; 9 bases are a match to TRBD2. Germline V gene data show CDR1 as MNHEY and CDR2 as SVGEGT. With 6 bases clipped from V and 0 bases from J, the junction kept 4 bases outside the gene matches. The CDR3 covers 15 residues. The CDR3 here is CASSIAGDSTDTQYF. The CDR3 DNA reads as TGTGCCAGCAGCATAGCGGGGGATAGCACAGATACGCAGTATTTT.

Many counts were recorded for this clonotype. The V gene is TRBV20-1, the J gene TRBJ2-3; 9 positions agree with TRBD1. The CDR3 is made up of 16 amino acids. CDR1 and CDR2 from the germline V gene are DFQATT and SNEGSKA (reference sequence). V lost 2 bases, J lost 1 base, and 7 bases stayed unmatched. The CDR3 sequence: CSARTDRGFRTDTQYF. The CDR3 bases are TGCAGTGCTAGAACGGACAGGGGATTTCGCACAGATACGCAGTATTTT.

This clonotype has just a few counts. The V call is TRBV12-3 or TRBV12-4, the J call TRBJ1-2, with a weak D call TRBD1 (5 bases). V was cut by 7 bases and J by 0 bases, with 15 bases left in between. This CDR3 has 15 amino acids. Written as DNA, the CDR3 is TGTGCCAGCACCCGATCAGGGTGGGCTAACTATGGCTACACCTTC. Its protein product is CASTRSGWANYGYTF.

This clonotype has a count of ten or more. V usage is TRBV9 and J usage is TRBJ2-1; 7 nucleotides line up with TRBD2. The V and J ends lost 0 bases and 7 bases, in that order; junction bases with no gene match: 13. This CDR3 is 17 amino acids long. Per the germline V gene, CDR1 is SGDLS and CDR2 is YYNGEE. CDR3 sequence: CASSVATGRTSPNEQFF. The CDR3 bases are TGTGCCAGCAGCGTAGCTACTGGGAGGACTAGTCCTAATGAGCAGTTCTTC. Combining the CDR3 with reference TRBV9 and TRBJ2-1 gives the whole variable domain DSGVTQTPKHLITATGQRVTLRCSPRSGDLSVYWYQQSLDQGLQFLIQYYNGEERAKGNILERFSAQQFPDLHSELNLSSLELGDSALYFCASSVATGRTSPNEQFFGPGTRLTVL.